Below are 21 T cell receptor beta chains sequenced from a single sample in a study of T cell repertoires in cytomegalovirus infection. Antigens of these TCRs are unknown. TCRdb passed the reads through MiXCR, listing each CDR3 protein once. The data show about 900,000 distinct CDR3 sequences, with around 30% seen just once and about 14% held by the top ten. The sequencing here drew on cultured CD8+ T cells from PBMCs, taken from culture after CMV antigen stimulation. Receptors originate from a human donor in good health (CMV status not recorded). Some clones in this sample may be carry-over from other donors' samples.

With respect to this clonotype: A read error may account for a junction end that differs from germline. The chain carries TRBV14 and TRBJ2-5; 14 nucleotides line up with TRBD2. The germline gives CDR1 SGHDN, CDR2 FVKESK. The CDR3 loop spans 16 amino acids. The CDR3 reads CASSQDPRTSGGHLNF. Here the CDR3 DNA reads TGTGCCAGCAGCCAAGATCCGAGGACTAGCGGGGGGCACCTTAACTTC.

In this sample, this clonotype turned up many times. The J gene is TRBJ1-5, the V gene TRBV27; D is ambiguous. Germline CDR1 MNHEY, CDR2 SMNVEV (reference sequence). CDR3 length: 15 amino acids. The V gene lost 7 bases and the J gene lost 0 bases, with 13 bases spanning the gap. In DNA, the CDR3 is TGTGCCAGCAAGGTGCACATCCATAGCAATCAGCCCCAGCATTTT. The encoded protein is CASKVHIHSNQPQHF.

The chain combines TRBV10-3 with TRBJ2-6; TRBD1 agrees at 7 bases. Trimming took 0 bases from V and 2 from J; bases not matched to a gene: 7. CDR3 length: 18 amino acids. Germline V CDR1 and CDR2: ENHRY, SYGVKD. CDR3 residues: CAISESGGVGTGANVLTF. The CDR3 DNA reads as TGTGCCATCAGTGAGTCAGGGGGCGTTGGTACTGGGGCCAACGTCCTGACTTTC.

The V gene is TRBV9, the J gene TRBJ2-1; D possibly corresponds to TRBD1 (6 bases). The CDR3 has 15 residues. Germline assignment: CDR1 SGDLS and CDR2 YYNGEE. Trimming stripped 3 bases from V and 0 bases from J, with 10 bases between. The DNA for the CDR3 is TGTGCCAGCAGCGAAACAGGGAACTCCTACAATGAGCAGTTCTTC. It codes for CASSETGNSYNEQFF.

The chain has TRBV12-3 or TRBV12-4 and TRBJ1-5; D is undetermined. V gave up 3 bases and J gave up 5 bases, with 11 bases separating them. The CDR3 consists of 14 residues. The CDR3 DNA sequence: TGTGCCAGCAGTTTGGGTCTCAGTCATCAGCCCCAGCATTTT. It encodes CASSLGLSHQPQHF.

In its sample, this clonotype was seen many times. The J gene is TRBJ1-1, the V gene TRBV7-2, with TRBD1 matching over 7 bases. The CDR3 has 14 residues. V lost 4 bases, J lost 0 bases, and 2 bases stayed unmatched. Per germline, CDR1 SGHTA and CDR2 FQGNSA. DNA of the CDR3: TGTGCCAGCAGCTATACAGGGGTGAACACTGAAGCTTTCTTT. This translates into CASSYTGVNTEAFF.

This clonotype was found a few times. The V and J genes are TRBV4-1 and TRBJ2-1; D gene uncertain. This CDR3 contains 12 residues. V lost 3 bases and J 10 bases, leaving 10 bases between the germline ends. Germline lookup yields CDR1 MGHRA and CDR2 YSYEKL. The CDR3 loop is CASSHVNMEQFF. CDR3 DNA: TGCGCCAGCAGCCACGTAAATATGGAGCAGTTCTTC.

This chain joins TRBV6-5 and TRBJ2-3, with TRBD1 matching 11 bases. CDR3 length: 15 residues. The ends lost 5 bases at V and 6 bases at J; junction bases unmatched: 7. Germline V gene data show CDR1 as MNHEY and CDR2 as SVGAGI. CDR3 protein: CASSPVRDRGDTQYF. The CDR3 region has the DNA TGTGCCAGCAGTCCCGTCCGGGACAGGGGGGATACGCAGTATTTT.

The V call is TRBV27, the J call TRBJ1-3, with no clear D. Trimming shortened V by 1 base and J by 3 bases, and 10 bases separated the two germline ends. CDR3 size: 15 residues. Germline values: CDR1 MNHEY, CDR2 SMNVEV (reference sequence). The CDR3 nucleotides read TGTGCCAGCAGTTTATTCAGAGGTGGTGGAAACACCATATATTTT. It translates to CASSLFRGGGNTIYF.

A few counts support this clonotype. V gene TRBV19 combines with J gene TRBJ2-7; TRBD2 aligns across 9 bases. V trimming: 5 bases; J trimming: 2 bases; junction bases outside the gene matches: 7. The germline gives CDR1 LNHDA, CDR2 SQIVND (reference sequence). The CDR3 totals 15 residues. CDR3: CASSPSLAGTYEQYF. The CDR3, as DNA: TGTGCCAGTAGTCCCAGCCTAGCGGGAACCTACGAGCAGTACTTC.

This clonotype was counted between two and nine times. V and J are TRBV2 and TRBJ1-6; D is unresolved. Germline CDR1 SNHLY, CDR2 FYNNEI. This CDR3 contains 12 residues. Trimming cost V 4 bases and J 8 bases, with 6 bases left between them. The CDR3 DNA reads as TGTGCCAGCAGTGGGTTGGATTCACCCCTCCACTTT. Its translation: CASSGLDSPLHF.

This chain uses TRBV7-9 with TRBJ2-7, with D maybe TRBD1 (7 bases). Germline CDR1 and CDR2: SEHNR and FQNEAQ (reference sequence). Trimming cost V 5 bases and J 6 bases, with 17 bases left between them. The CDR3 contains 14 residues. The CDR3 bases are TGTGCCAGCAGCGGGGGGACAGCGCCCTTCGAGCAGTACTTC. Protein product: CASSGGTAPFEQYF.

In this sample, this clonotype turned up many times. V gene TRBV2 combines with J gene TRBJ1-1; the D gene is possibly TRBD1 (5 bases). The CDR3 spans 12 residues. V lost 6 bases to trimming and J lost 5 bases, with 10 bases between them. Germline CDR1 reads SNHLY; CDR2 reads FYNNEI. The CDR3 sequence is CASRQDITEAFF. The CDR3, as DNA: TGTGCCAGCAGACAGGACATAACTGAAGCTTTCTTT.

The table lists this clonotype with a few counts. V gene TRBV4-1 combines with J gene TRBJ1-6, with D unresolved. This CDR3 region has 16 residues. The V gene's germline CDR1 is MGHRA and CDR2 YSYEKL. With 0 bases removed from V and 7 bases from J, the gap between germline ends came to 13 bases. The DNA of the CDR3 is TGCGCCAGCAGCCAAGAGAAGGGATTGTGGAATTCACCCCTCCACTTT. Its protein product is CASSQEKGLWNSPLHF.

This chain connects TRBV5-6 to TRBJ2-3, with 14 bases fitting TRBD2. With V trimmed by 3 bases and J by 4 bases, 10 bases remained unmatched. Germline loops: CDR1 SGHDT, CDR2 YYEEEE. CDR3 length: 18 residues. This CDR3 reads CASSSTSGGVLPPDTQYF. CDR3 in DNA: TGTGCCAGCAGCTCGACTAGCGGGGGGGTGCTGCCACCAGATACGCAGTATTTT.

This clonotype was observed a handful of times. The V and J genes are TRBV18 and TRBJ2-1; the match to TRBD2 covers 8 bases. Per the germline V gene, CDR1 is KGHSH and CDR2 is LQKENI. CDR3 length: 17 amino acids. The ends lost 4 bases at V and 2 bases at J; junction bases unmatched: 10. The CDR3 sequence: CASSHTVGGATYNEQFF. CDR3 nucleotides: TGTGCCAGCTCACACACCGTCGGGGGGGCCACCTACAATGAGCAGTTCTTC.

The chain recombines TRBV7-6 with TRBJ1-1, with D perhaps TRBD1 (5 bases). The germline gives CDR1 SGHVS, CDR2 FNYEAQ. The germline V and J ends were trimmed by 2 bases and 5 bases, with 24 bases remaining between them. This CDR3 is 18 amino acids long. The CDR3 DNA follows: TGTGCCAGCAGCTTAAGGCGGGCGGGGGACTCTAAGGGAACTGAAGCTTTCTTT. Residues: CASSLRRAGDSKGTEAFF.

The V and J genes are TRBV5-4 and TRBJ2-7; TRBD1 might be the D (6 bases). This CDR3 region has 14 residues. V lost 4 bases and J 2 bases, leaving 13 bases between the germline ends. From germline, CDR1 is SGHNT and CDR2 YYREEE (reference sequence). This chain's CDR3 is CASSGDTHPYEQYF. CDR3 DNA sequence: TGTGCCAGCAGCGGGGACACTCACCCCTACGAGCAGTACTTC.

The chain employs TRBV6-2 or TRBV6-3 and TRBJ2-7; perhaps TRBD1 as D (6 bases). CDR3 length: 15 amino acids. The germline V gene encodes CDR1 MNHEY and CDR2 SVGEGT. Trimming pared 2 bases from V and 2 bases from J, leaving 13 bases between. This chain's CDR3 is CASSYNRDRPYEQYV. The DNA for the CDR3 is TGTGCCAGCAGTTACAACAGGGACCGACCCTACGAGCAGTACGTC.

Only one count was recorded for this clonotype. The J gene is TRBJ2-6, the V gene TRBV7-4, with D perhaps matching TRBD1 (6 bases). CDR3 length: 15 amino acids. V was clipped by 7 bases and J by 4 bases, with 14 bases between them. In germline, CDR1 is SGHVT, CDR2 SQSDAQ. The CDR3 nucleotides are TGTGCCAGCATCGGGACACTGGAAGGGGCCAACGTCCTGACTTTC. Translated: CASIGTLEGANVLTF.

This clonotype was detected only a few times. The chain carries TRBV6-1 and TRBJ1-5; 10 bases line up with TRBD1. The CDR3 loop spans 17 amino acids. J was trimmed by 6 bases and V by 1 base; bases with no gene match: 9. CDR1 and CDR2 from the germline V gene are MNHNS and SASEGT. The CDR3 is CASSEELWTGGAQPQHF. The CDR3 region has the DNA TGTGCCAGCAGTGAAGAGCTCTGGACAGGGGGAGCTCAGCCCCAGCATTTT.